This T cell receptor (beta chain) was sequenced in a study of blood T cell repertoires in COVID-19. The CDR3 length is 16 residues. From germline, CDR1 is LNHDA and CDR2 SQIVND (reference sequence). The J segment lost 0 bases and the V segment lost 9 bases, leaving 11 bases of the junction unmatched. How the authors handled the data: Estimates of nucleated cell counts were drawn from the amplification of reference gene primers. Generated by immunoSEQ multiplex PCR, the TCRdb table keeps only in-frame clones and is missing some. Clone size and the V and J calls come from that table; the DNA yielded D and trimming. The table has around 300,000 clones, about 91% seen once.

The sample was peripheral blood. The rearrangement joins TRBV19 to TRBJ2-4; TRBD1 agrees at 7 bases. This sequence originates from a woman in her thirties with COVID-19, enrolled during active disease. This CDR3 reads CARAGTAFLAKNIQYF. The CDR3 DNA follows: TGTGCCAGAGCCGGGACAGCGTTCCTAGCCAAAAACATTCAGTACTTC.